The 18 T cell receptor beta chains presented below share a single source sample, sequenced in a study of radiotherapy plus CTLA-4 blockade in lung cancer. Repertoires were generated with immunoSEQ multiplex PCR, while TCRdb's copy carries only in-frame clones and drops some. Among about 51,000 clones listed, more than 75% were seen once. The input for sequencing was peripheral blood, taken from a patient treated with radiotherapy plus ipilimumab. These receptor sequences come from a human donor with non-small cell lung cancer who had a complete response to radiotherapy plus ipilimumab.

V gene TRBV27 combines with J gene TRBJ2-5; D is perhaps TRBD2 (6 bases). The DNA end lines up better with TRBJ2-7; the J call may be wrong. The CDR3 length is 16 residues. Germline V lookup: CDR1 MNHEY, CDR2 SMNVEV (reference sequence). The chain's CDR3 is CASRSLGGAYSYEQYF. The CDR3 DNA reads TGTGCCAGCAGATCCCTAGGCGGGGCCTACTCCTACGAGCAGTACTTC.

This clone appeared a single time. The chain is built from TRBV2 and TRBJ1-4; D is uncertain. CDR3 size: 11 residues. In germline, CDR1 is SNHLY, CDR2 FYNNEI. Trimming left V 5 bases short and J 10 bases short, with 8 bases between. Written as DNA, the CDR3 is TGTGCCAGCAGTATTGAGAGAAAACTGTTTTTT. Amino acid sequence: CASSIERKLFF. The full variable domain, rest sourced from reference TRBV2 and TRBJ1-4, is EPEVTQTPSHQVTQMGQEVILRCVPISNHLYFYWYRQILGQKVEFLVSFYNNEISEKSEIFDDQFSVERPDGSNFTLKIRSTKLEDSAMYFCASSIERKLFFGSGTQLSVL.

This clone was detected a few times. The V and J genes are TRBV7-2 and TRBJ2-1; the match to TRBD1 covers 10 bases. Per the germline V gene, CDR1 is SGHTA and CDR2 is FQGNSA. The CDR3 covers 17 residues. With 2 bases clipped from V and 5 bases from J, the junction kept 9 bases outside the gene matches. The DNA of the CDR3 is TGTGCCAGCAGCTTAACCCCCAGGGACAGGGGCCACAATGAGCAGTTCTTC. Translating it yields CASSLTPRDRGHNEQFF. Full variable domain (remainder filled in from reference TRBV7-2 and TRBJ2-1): GAGVSQSPSNKVTEKGKDVELRCDPISGHTALYWYRQSLGQGLEFLIYFQGNSAPDKSGLPSDRFSAERTGGSVSTLTIQRTQQEDSAVYLCASSLTPRDRGHNEQFFGPGTRLTVL.

CDR3 DNA sequence: TGCAGTGCTAGTAGAGATACGCAGTATTTT. It translates to CSASRDTQYF. The J gene is TRBJ2-3, the V gene TRBV20-1; D not resolved. V lost 3 bases and J lost 5, with 3 bases in between. Germline V CDR1 and CDR2: DFQATT, SNEGSKA (reference sequence). This CDR3 contains 10 residues.

CDR3 DNA: TGTGCCAGCAGCTGGGGACAGGGGCGGAACTATGGCTACACCTTC. Its translation: CASSWGQGRNYGYTF. The V gene is TRBV5-5, the J gene TRBJ1-2; 10 nucleotides agree with TRBD1. The junction had 4 bases not matched to a gene; V was cut back by 3 bases and J by 2 bases. Germline-derived CDR1 and CDR2 are SGHKS and YYEKEE (reference sequence). The CDR3 is 15 amino acids.

This clone has a handful of counts. V usage is TRBV28 and J usage is TRBJ1-2; TRBD1 agrees at 9 bases. The V gene's germline CDR1 is MDHEN and CDR2 SYDVKM. The ends lost 8 bases at V and 4 bases at J; junction bases unmatched: 14. The CDR3 extends over 16 amino acids. The CDR3, as DNA: TGTGCCAGCTATGACCGAGGGGACAGGGAGGGCTATGGCTACACCTTC. This gives the protein CASYDRGDREGYGYTF.

This clone has just one count. The chain couples TRBV7-9 to TRBJ2-1, with D possibly TRBD1 on 6 matching bases. Trimming took off 1 base at V and 9 bases at J, with 19 bases between the two ends. CDR3 size: 16 residues. The germline CDR1 and CDR2 sequences are SEHNR and FQNEAQ (reference sequence). The CDR3: CASSLVRQVGISEQFF. CDR3 nucleotides: TGTGCCAGCAGCTTAGTGAGACAGGTCGGGATTAGTGAGCAGTTCTTC.

This clone has a single count. The V and J genes are TRBV5-1 and TRBJ2-2; 9 bases line up with TRBD1. Per germline, CDR1 SGHRS and CDR2 YFSETQ. The CDR3 sequence is 15 residues long. The junction had 10 bases not matched to a gene; V was cut back by 6 bases and J by 7 bases. DNA of the CDR3: TGCGCCAGCAACGACGGACAGGGGTTCGGCGGGGAGCTGTTTTTT. Protein: CASNDGQGFGGELFF.

This clone was seen once. The V gene is TRBV5-1, the J gene TRBJ1-4, with 7 bases matching TRBD1. This CDR3 has 16 amino acids. Germline CDR1 is SGHRS and CDR2 is YFSETQ. V was pared by 4 bases and J by 0 bases, with 6 bases of the junction left unmatched. The CDR3 here is CASSANRGATNEKLFF. In DNA, the CDR3 is TGCGCCAGCAGCGCTAACAGGGGTGCAACTAATGAAAAACTGTTTTTT.

Of note for this clone: Distinct nucleotide sequences in the sample also encode this CDR3. V and J are TRBV9 and TRBJ1-1; no reliable D call. Germline lookup yields CDR1 SGDLS and CDR2 YYNGEE. Trimming took 2 bases from V and 1 from J, leaving 12 bases between them. The CDR3 loop spans 15 amino acids. In DNA, the CDR3 is TGTGCCAGCAGCGTTAGAGACACGACGAACACTGAAGCTTTCTTT. Protein sequence: CASSVRDTTNTEAFF.

V gene TRBV7-9 combines with J gene TRBJ1-5; the match to TRBD1 covers 9 bases. After removal of 5 bases from V and 2 bases from J, the junction contained 10 bases not matched to a gene. From germline, CDR1 is SEHNR and CDR2 FQNEAQ (reference sequence). The CDR3 extends over 17 amino acids. CDR3 bases: TGTGCCAGCAGCGCACAGGGGACAGGGTGGGGCAATCAGCCCCAGCATTTT. Its translation: CASSAQGTGWGNQPQHF.

This chain joins TRBV7-9 and TRBJ2-7, with a tentative D call TRBD2 (7 bases). Germline CDR1 is SEHNR and CDR2 is FQNEAQ (reference sequence). V gave up 2 bases and J gave up 2 bases, with 19 bases separating them. The CDR3 loop spans 17 amino acids. In DNA form, the CDR3 reads TGTGCCAGCAGCTTATATTCGCGGGGGCGAGTCACCTACGAGCAGTACTTC. Translating it yields CASSLYSRGRVTYEQYF.

The J gene is TRBJ2-3, the V gene TRBV7-2, with TRBD2 matching over 7 bases. Germline CDR1 reads SGHTA; CDR2 reads FQGNSA. The CDR3 has 15 residues. Germline trimming cut 5 bases from V and 6 bases from J; bases unmatched to any gene: 11. The CDR3 here is CASSPTVRGFDTQYF. The CDR3 nucleotides are TGTGCCAGCAGCCCCACCGTGCGGGGGTTTGATACGCAGTATTTT.

The chain couples TRBV11-3 to TRBJ2-7, with D perhaps TRBD2 (6 bases). With 5 bases removed from V and 5 bases from J, the gap between germline ends came to 13 bases. Per germline, CDR1 SGHNT and CDR2 YENEEA. This CDR3 region has 13 residues. CDR3 region: CASSPGEVHEQYF. As DNA, the CDR3 is TGTGCCAGCAGCCCGGGGGAGGTACACGAGCAGTACTTC.

The rearrangement joins TRBV29-1 to TRBJ2-1; TRBD1 aligns across 8 bases. Germline V gene lookup returns CDR1 SQVTM and CDR2 ANQGSEA. V lost 3 bases, J lost 7 bases, and 5 bases stayed unmatched. This CDR3 spans 13 amino acids. Here the CDR3 reads CSVDLDRVNEQFF. Here the CDR3 DNA reads TGCAGCGTTGATTTGGACAGGGTAAATGAGCAGTTCTTC.

The rearrangement joins TRBV30 to TRBJ2-4; D is unresolved. The CDR3 covers 13 residues. V dropped 4 bases and J dropped 5 bases, with 12 bases sitting between them. The germline CDR1 and CDR2 sequences are GTSNPN and SVGIG (reference sequence). This CDR3 is CAWTPTPENIQYF. The DNA for the CDR3 is TGTGCCTGGACTCCCACCCCGGAAAACATTCAGTACTTC.

The chain has TRBV4-3 and TRBJ1-5, with D unresolved. Trimming pared 0 bases from V and 4 bases from J, leaving 4 bases between. This CDR3 is 13 amino acids long. Germline loops: CDR1 LGHNA, CDR2 YSLEER. The chain's CDR3 is CASSQDQNQPQHF. The CDR3, as DNA: TGCGCCAGCAGCCAAGATCAGAATCAGCCCCAGCATTTT.

This clone was picked up one time. The chain employs TRBV11-2 and TRBJ1-2, with 9 bases matching TRBD1. Germline V gene lookup returns CDR1 SGHAT and CDR2 FQNNGV. The CDR3 covers 16 residues. V shed 5 bases and J 1 base; nucleotides not matched to a gene: 8. CDR3 loop: CASSRQGVALNYGYTF. For the CDR3, the DNA is TGTGCCAGCAGCCGACAGGGGGTCGCTCTTAACTATGGCTACACCTTC. Together with reference TRBV11-2 and TRBJ1-2, the CDR3 gives the full variable domain: EAGVAQSPRYKIIEKRQSVAFWCNPISGHATLYWYQQILGQGPKLLIQFQNNGVVDDSQLPKDRFSAERLKGVDSTLKIQPAKLEDSAVYLCASSRQGVALNYGYTFGSGTRLTVV.